This T cell receptor (beta chain) was observed in a study of T cell repertoires in cytomegalovirus infection. Background on the study: An indication of both CMV infection and matching HLA type came from public TCR beta signatures. The study, taken as a whole, reports: There were HLA-C-restricted CMV-specific TCR beta clonotypes dominating the ex vivo response.

TCRdb used MiXCR to reprocess the reads, holding one entry per CDR3 protein. Among hundreds of thousands of distinct CDR3 sequences listed, 10% to 12% were seen once. Trimming left V 5 bases short and J 7 bases short, with 9 bases between. CDR3 length equals 12 residues. This clonotype was observed many times. Its target is unknown. The sequenced sample was PBMCs. The source of this sequence is a human donor in good health (CMV status not recorded). Some clones in this sample may be carry-over from other donors' samples. The gene calls are TRBV12-3 or TRBV12-4 and TRBJ1-5; no clear D gene. The CDR3 loop is CASSVLGQPQHF. CDR3 nucleotides: TGTGCCAGCAGTGTCCTGGGGCAGCCCCAGCATTTT.